This T cell receptor beta chain was obtained from a study of memory CD4+ T cells and cytomegalovirus serostatus. This clone was detected only a few times. Single viable CD3+CD4+CD8-CD45RO+ cells were sorted as the memory CD4+ T cells. The assay was immunoSEQ multiplex PCR, and TCRdb's table has in-frame clones only and misses some. Of 75,000 to 90,000 clones in the sample, around 80% were seen once. Trimming pared 4 bases from V and 10 bases from J, leaving 14 bases between. The CDR3 totals 14 residues. Germline V gene sequence: CDR1 WNHNN, CDR2 SYGVQD (reference sequence). This chain connects TRBV10-1 to TRBJ1-6; tentative D call: TRBD1 (6 bases). This receptor was obtained from an adult in good health and CMV-seronegative. Specimen: memory CD4+ T cells from blood. CDR3 nucleotide sequence: TGCGCCAGCAGTGCAGGGGCCGTAAGCTCACCCCTCCACTTT. Its protein is CASSAGAVSSPLHF.